Below, 27 T cell receptor beta chains from the same sample are listed, as sequenced in a study of T cells in Graves' hyperthyroidism and ophthalmopathy (dated 2019 in TCRdb). The library was obtained by multiplex PCR. The data were produced on an Illumina HiSeq 2000. Amplification of TCR beta CDR3 regions was carried out from RNA transcripts. A first-round RT-PCR of the TCR CDR3 used the HTBI primer set with the Qiagen OneStep RT-PCR kit. TCRdb reprocessed the public reads (quality trimming at Q25 with fastp, clone calling with MiXCR) and kept in-frame beta chains. One record per CDR3 amino acid sequence lists the most common genes and DNA. This sample gives hundreds of thousands of distinct CDR3 sequences in total; around 38% of them show up just once. The biggest ten clones account for 7.5% to 9.5% of the sample. The specimen was blood. The receptors stem from a young man with Graves' hyperthyroidism.

The CDR3 nucleotides read TGCAGTGCTAGCGCCACAAGCTCCTACGAGCAGTACTTC. Its protein is CSASATSSYEQYF. The rearrangement uses TRBV20-1 and TRBJ2-7; D uncertain. Germline assignment: CDR1 DFQATT and CDR2 SNEGSKA (reference sequence). The CDR3 totals 13 residues. V was cut by 3 bases and J by 0 bases, with 9 bases left in between.

This clonotype was seen a handful of times. The chain uses TRBV9 and TRBJ1-6, with D possibly matching TRBD1 (5 bases). The germline V gene encodes CDR1 SGDLS and CDR2 YYNGEE. The germline V and J ends were trimmed by 0 bases and 7 bases, with 11 bases remaining between them. CDR3 length: 15 residues. The CDR3 sequence: CASSVDGGVNSPLHF. CDR3 DNA: TGTGCCAGCAGCGTAGATGGGGGGGTGAATTCACCCCTCCACTTT.

V and J are TRBV7-3 and TRBJ1-5, with D uncertain. Germline assignment: CDR1 SGHTA and CDR2 FQGTGA. Trimming shortened V by 1 base and J by 5 bases, and 6 bases separated the two germline ends. This CDR3 is 13 amino acids long. CDR3 protein: CASSLIRHQPQHF. The DNA of the CDR3 is TGTGCCAGCAGCTTAATCAGGCATCAGCCCCAGCATTTT.

The CDR3 region is CASSAAYSDEETQHF. Written as DNA, the CDR3 is TGTGCCAGCAGCGCAGCCTACTCGGACGAAGAGACCCAGCATTTT. V and J are TRBV7-9 and TRBJ1-5; D unclear. V was trimmed by 5 bases and J by 11 bases, leaving 22 bases between them. The CDR3 totals 15 residues. Germline values: CDR1 SEHNR, CDR2 FQNEAQ (reference sequence).

The CDR3 loop reads CASSSGHGTEAFF. CDR3 coding DNA: TGTGCCAGCAGTTCAGGGCATGGAACTGAAGCTTTCTTT. This chain links TRBV7-3 with TRBJ1-1; D is possibly TRBD1 (5 bases). CDR1 is SGHTA and CDR2 is FQGTGA in the germline V gene. CDR3 length: 13 amino acids. Trimming took 6 bases from V and 5 from J, leaving 13 bases between them.

V is TRBV29-1 and J is TRBJ1-2, with 8 positions matching TRBD1. Germline CDR1 reads SQVTM; CDR2 reads ANQGSEA. This CDR3 has 14 amino acids. With V trimmed by 5 bases and J by 4 bases, 9 bases remained unmatched. CDR3 in amino acids: CSVYLQGDIYGYTF. The CDR3 region has the DNA TGCAGCGTTTACTTACAGGGGGACATCTATGGCTACACCTTC.

This clonotype was detected only a few times. The chain uses TRBV12-3 or TRBV12-4 and TRBJ2-5; 13 bases are shared with TRBD2. J was trimmed by 3 bases and V by 5 bases; bases with no gene match: 6. This CDR3 is built from 16 residues. The CDR3 sequence is CASSPRTSGRKETQYF. The CDR3 bases are TGTGCCAGCAGTCCGCGGACTAGCGGGAGAAAAGAGACCCAGTACTTC.

Comments on this clonotype: Given a much more abundant clone one base away, this may be a read error. CDR3 sequence (DNA): TGCAGTGCGCTGGGCCTTAATAAAAAACTGTTTTTT. It translates to CSALGLNKKLFF. The chain links TRBV20-1 to TRBJ1-4; D is undetermined. The CDR3 has 12 amino acids. Germline V gene lookup returns CDR1 DFQATT and CDR2 SNEGSKA (reference sequence).

In its sample, this clonotype was seen many times. V and J are TRBV20-1 and TRBJ2-5, with D perhaps given as TRBD1 or TRBD2 (5 bases each). This CDR3 region has 13 residues. Germline values: CDR1 DFQATT, CDR2 SNEGSKA (reference sequence). The V gene lost 0 bases and the J gene lost 7 bases, with 12 bases spanning the gap. CDR3 in amino acids: CSARDPGTGTQYF. CDR3 in DNA: TGCAGTGCTAGAGATCCTGGGACGGGGACCCAGTACTTC.

In DNA, the CDR3 is TGTGCCAGTAGTAATCCGGGACAGGCTACCGGGGAGCTGTTTTTT. It codes for CASSNPGQATGELFF. V and J are TRBV19 and TRBJ2-2; 8 bases fit TRBD1. This CDR3 spans 15 amino acids. Germline CDR1 and CDR2: LNHDA and SQIVND (reference sequence). Trimming removed 4 bases from V and 5 bases from J; junction bases left unmatched: 6.

Concerning this clonotype itself: The final CDR3 position lacks the conserved phenylalanine or tryptophan, pointing to a likely read error. The J gene is TRBJ1-2, the V gene TRBV19; 7 bases agree with TRBD1. This CDR3 has 13 residues. Trimming at V came to 2 bases and at J to 7 bases, leaving 4 bases not matched to a gene. Per the germline V gene, CDR1 is LNHDA and CDR2 is SQIVND (reference sequence). The CDR3 spells CASSIRRGLGYTL. For the CDR3, the DNA is TGTGCCAGTAGTATAAGAAGGGGGCTTGGCTACACCCTC.

This clonotype came up once. V is TRBV6-5 and J is TRBJ2-2; the match to TRBD1 covers 10 bases. This CDR3 comprises 14 residues. V gave up 6 bases and J gave up 6 bases; unmatched junction bases: 4. The V gene's germline CDR1 is MNHEY and CDR2 SVGAGI. The CDR3 nucleotides read TGTGCCAGCAGAGGGACAGGGGCTGCCGGGGAGCTGTTTTTT. Translating gives CASRGTGAAGELFF.

A word on this clonotype: An end of the junction does not agree with germline; a read error may underlie this. This rearrangement joins TRBV20-1 to TRBJ1-2, with TRBD1 as a possible D gene (5 bases). The CDR3 is made up of 12 amino acids. Germline V lookup: CDR1 DFQATT, CDR2 SNEGSKA (reference sequence). The CDR3 reads CSASKDNYGHTF. As DNA, the CDR3 is TGCAGTGCTAGTAAGGACAACTATGGCCACACCTTC.

At least ten counts were recorded for this clonotype. This sequence joins TRBV2 and TRBJ2-7, with D maybe TRBD2 (6 bases). The ends were cut back, 6 bases at V and 4 bases at J, with 13 bases in the middle. The CDR3 runs 13 residues. Germline CDR1 SNHLY, CDR2 FYNNEI. The CDR3 sequence: CASRGLVGYEQYF. CDR3 coding DNA: TGTGCCAGCAGGGGACTTGTCGGGTACGAGCAGTACTTC.

This clonotype was counted many times. The chain carries TRBV15 and TRBJ2-6, with no clear D. Germline lookup yields CDR1 LNHNV and CDR2 YYDKDF (reference sequence). V lost 3 bases and J 2 bases, leaving 5 bases between the germline ends. The CDR3 sequence is 14 residues long. The CDR3 sequence is CATSSLPGANVLTF. For the CDR3, the DNA is TGTGCCACCAGCAGCCTTCCTGGGGCCAACGTCCTGACTTTC.

This clonotype showed up many times. The chain has TRBV15 and TRBJ1-1, with D perhaps matching TRBD1 (6 bases). Per germline, CDR1 LNHNV and CDR2 YYDKDF (reference sequence). There are 15 residues in the CDR3. The V and J ends lost 7 bases and 4 bases respectively, with 19 bases between them. CDR3 residues: CATTFDRQEGTEAFF. The DNA for the CDR3 is TGTGCCACCACCTTCGACAGGCAGGAAGGCACTGAAGCTTTCTTT. The variable domain in full, with the rest retrieved from reference TRBV15 and TRBJ1-1, is DAMVIQNPRYQVTQFGKPVTLSCSQTLNHNVMYWYQQKSSQAPKLLFHYYDKDFNNEADTPDNFQSRRPNTSFCFLDIRSPGLGDTAMYLCATTFDRQEGTEAFFGQGTRLTVV.

This clonotype is termed medium-sized. This chain joins TRBV25-1 and TRBJ1-1; 10 bases line up with TRBD1. V shed 7 bases, J shed 8 bases, and the junction held 10 bases outside the gene matches. Germline V gene lookup returns CDR1 MGHDK and CDR2 SYGVNS. This CDR3 spans 14 amino acids. For the CDR3, the DNA is TGTGCCAGCAAGCGGACAGGGGGGAAAGCAGAAGCTTTCTTT. Its protein is CASKRTGGKAEAFF.

This rearrangement joins TRBV14 to TRBJ1-1, with 7 bases fitting TRBD1. The CDR3 sequence is 13 residues long. CDR1 is SGHDN and CDR2 is FVKESK in the germline V gene. Losses at the gene ends were 2 bases for V and 5 bases for J; bases not matched to a gene: 2. The CDR3 protein is CASSQPQGTEAFF. The CDR3 DNA follows: TGTGCCAGCAGCCAACCACAGGGGACTGAAGCTTTCTTT.

The chain couples TRBV20-1 to TRBJ2-7; D is possibly TRBD2 (6 bases). Germline-derived CDR1 and CDR2 are DFQATT and SNEGSKA (reference sequence). CDR3 size: 11 residues. As DNA, the CDR3 is TGCGGGGGGACGGTGGGGTACGAGCAGTACTTC. As protein: CGGTVGYEQYF.

The chain carries TRBV28 and TRBJ2-7; D remains unclear. The germline V gene has CDR1 MDHEN and CDR2 SYDVKM. There are 15 residues in the CDR3. Trimming cost V 5 bases and J 2 bases, with 16 bases left between them. The CDR3 region has the DNA TGTGCCAGCAGTCCCCTTGCGGTTTACCCCTACGAGCAGTACTTC. This encodes CASSPLAVYPYEQYF. The variable domain in full, completed from reference TRBV28 and TRBJ2-7, reads DVKVTQSSRYLVKRTGEKVFLECVQDMDHENMFWYRQDPGLGLRLIYFSYDVKMKEKGDIPEGYSVSREKKERFSLILESASTNQTSMYLCASSPLAVYPYEQYFGPGTRLTVT.

The V and J genes are TRBV25-1 and TRBJ2-7, with a possible D match to TRBD1 (6 bases). The length of the CDR3 is 14 residues. V dropped 3 bases and J dropped 6 bases, with 15 bases sitting between them. CDR1 MGHDK and CDR2 SYGVNS come from the germline V gene. The CDR3 DNA is TGTGCCAGCAGTGATGTGGGGGCAGGCGGCGAGCAGTACTTC. It yields the protein CASSDVGAGGEQYF.

The rearrangement uses TRBV6-5 and TRBJ2-2, with 12 nucleotides matching TRBD2. V was clipped by 7 bases and J by 5 bases; unmatched bases: 8. The CDR3 runs to 16 residues. Germline V lookup: CDR1 MNHEY, CDR2 SVGAGI. The CDR3 region is CASTTSGGIHTGELFF. CDR3 coding DNA: TGTGCCAGCACAACTAGCGGGGGGATCCATACCGGGGAGCTGTTTTTT.

V and J are TRBV9 and TRBJ2-5; the D gene is possibly TRBD2 (6 bases). V lost 7 bases, J lost 4 bases, and 20 bases lay in between. The length of the CDR3 is 15 residues. From germline, CDR1 is SGDLS and CDR2 YYNGEE. This CDR3 reads CASGLRGVGTETQYF. The CDR3 region has the DNA TGTGCCAGCGGACTAAGAGGGGTCGGGACAGAGACCCAGTACTTC.

This clonotype was seen more than once but under ten times. V gene TRBV11-2 combines with J gene TRBJ1-1; tentatively, D is TRBD1 (5 bases). The V end lost 7 bases, the J end lost 4 bases, and 16 bases lay between the germline ends. Per the germline V gene, CDR1 is SGHAT and CDR2 is FQNNGV. This CDR3 region has 14 residues. CDR3 in amino acids: CASTKGAESTEAFF. CDR3 coding DNA: TGTGCCAGCACCAAAGGGGCAGAAAGCACTGAAGCTTTCTTT.

This clonotype was observed at least ten times. The chain recombines TRBV9 with TRBJ1-2, with D possibly TRBD1 on 6 matching bases. The V gene's germline CDR1 is SGDLS and CDR2 YYNGEE. This CDR3 spans 14 amino acids. Deletions cut 0 bases from V and 6 bases from J, with 12 bases between. For the CDR3, the DNA is TGTGCCAGCAGCGTAGAGGGGGGGGGTCATGGCTACACCTTC. This gives the protein CASSVEGGGHGYTF. Together with reference TRBV9 and TRBJ1-2, the CDR3 gives the full variable domain: DSGVTQTPKHLITATGQRVTLRCSPRSGDLSVYWYQQSLDQGLQFLIQYYNGEERAKGNILERFSAQQFPDLHSELNLSSLELGDSALYFCASSVEGGGHGYTFGSGTRLTVV.

Ten or more counts support this clonotype. The V call is TRBV7-6, the J call TRBJ1-1; a weak D match, TRBD1 (5 bases). V was clipped by 1 base and J by 5 bases, with 11 bases between them. The CDR3 loop spans 14 amino acids. Germline V gene data show CDR1 as SGHVS and CDR2 as FNYEAQ. CDR3 sequence: CASSLDGGATEAFF. In DNA, the CDR3 is TGTGCCAGCAGCTTAGATGGGGGTGCGACTGAAGCTTTCTTT.

A remark on this clonotype: This may stem from a read error, because a much larger clone lies one nucleotide away. This chain's CDR3 is CARMEVNSPYGYTF. CDR3 coding DNA: TGTGCCAGAATGGAGGTAAACAGCCCCTATGGCTACACCTTC. This rearrangement joins TRBV2 to TRBJ1-2; no clear D gene. V was shortened by 9 bases and J by 4 bases, with 18 bases between the two germline ends. This CDR3 spans 14 amino acids. Germline values: CDR1 SNHLY, CDR2 FYNNEI. Full variable domain (outside the CDR3, taken from reference TRBV2 and TRBJ1-2): EPEVTQTPSHQVTQMGQEVILRCVPISNHLYFYWYRQILGQKVEFLVSFYNNEISEKSEIFDDQFSVERPDGSNFTLKIRSTKLEDSAMYFCARMEVNSPYGYTFGSGTRLTVV.